The 8 T cell receptor beta chains reported below all come from one sample, sequenced in a study of blood T cell repertoires in COVID-19. Here immunoSEQ multiplex PCR was the method, and the copy in TCRdb shows in-frame clones only, minus some. In the table there are about 99,000 clones, 87% of which are singletons. Material: peripheral blood. All receptors derive from a man in his forties or fifties with acute or convalescent COVID-19.

The V and J genes are TRBV19 and TRBJ2-3; 11 bases line up with TRBD1. This CDR3 comprises 14 residues. The V segment lost 6 bases and the J segment 5 bases; nucleotides outside the gene matches: 4. CDR1 is LNHDA and CDR2 is SQIVND in the germline V gene (reference sequence). The CDR3 sequence: CASRDRGRGDTQYF. In DNA form, the CDR3 reads TGTGCCAGTAGGGACAGGGGGCGAGGAGATACGCAGTATTTT.

The V and J genes are TRBV2 and TRBJ2-2; TRBD2 matches 10 bases. CDR3 length: 19 amino acids. V shed 6 bases and J 4 bases; nucleotides not matched to a gene: 17. Germline CDR1 is SNHLY and CDR2 is FYNNEI. DNA of the CDR3: TGTGCCAGCAGCCCACCAAAAGGCCGTAGCGGGGGGTTCACCGGGGAGCTGTTTTTT. Its translation: CASSPPKGRSGGFTGELFF.

V usage is TRBV27 and J usage is TRBJ1-1; 7 positions agree with TRBD1. The CDR3 consists of 13 residues. The V gene's germline CDR1 is MNHEY and CDR2 SMNVEV (reference sequence). V trimming: 4 bases; J trimming: 11 bases; junction bases outside the gene matches: 10. The CDR3 nucleotides are TGTGCCAGCAGTTCGCAAGAGGGGGCGACGGCTTTCTTT. Amino acids: CASSSQEGATAFF.

The rearrangement joins TRBV3-1 (or the pseudogene TRBV3-2) to TRBJ1-1; 7 bases line up with TRBD1. V dropped 8 bases and J dropped 5; count of bases not matched to a gene: 11. Germline V gene sequence: CDR1 LGHDT, CDR2 YNNKEL (reference sequence). There are 14 residues in the CDR3. The CDR3 DNA sequence: TGTGCCAGCGGCATGGCAGGGGGAAGAACTGAAGCTTTCTTT. This translates into CASGMAGGRTEAFF.

This clone is a singleton in its sample. DNA for the CDR3: TGTGCCAGCAGTTTGGCGGGAGGGCTTTTAATTTACAATGAGCAGTTCTTC. It yields the protein CASSLAGGLLIYNEQFF. The rearrangement joins TRBV27 to TRBJ2-1; 9 nucleotides agree with TRBD2. The CDR3 sequence is 17 residues long. V gave up 3 bases and J gave up 4 bases; unmatched junction bases: 10. The germline V gene has CDR1 MNHEY and CDR2 SMNVEV (reference sequence).

This clone was detected only once. The chain links TRBV10-3 to TRBJ2-5; possible D gene TRBD2, 7 bases. The CDR3 sequence is 13 residues long. Trimming pared 6 bases from V and 4 bases from J, leaving 12 bases between. CDR1 is ENHRY and CDR2 is SYGVKD in the germline V gene. CDR3 DNA: TGTGCCATCAGAACGGGGGGCGCAGAGACCCAGTACTTC. This encodes CAIRTGGAETQYF.

The chain combines TRBV5-1 with TRBJ2-1; the D gene is possibly TRBD2 (5 bases). The V end was cut by 2 bases, the J end by 5 bases, with 14 bases between. The CDR3 sequence is 15 residues long. Germline V CDR1 and CDR2: SGHRS, YFSETQ. In DNA form, the CDR3 reads TGCGCCAGCAGCTTTACTAGTCCCCTCAACAATGAGCAGTTCTTC. It specifies CASSFTSPLNNEQFF.

Many counts were recorded for this clone. This chain joins TRBV12-5 and TRBJ2-7, with D possibly being TRBD1 (6 bases). Germline CDR1 LGHNT, CDR2 FRNRAP. V lost 6 bases to trimming and J lost 5 bases, with 23 bases between them. This CDR3 has 16 amino acids. The CDR3 DNA is TGTGCTAGTGGCCCAGGACAGAAACTTTTCGGAAACGAGCAGTACTTC. Residues: CASGPGQKLFGNEQYF.